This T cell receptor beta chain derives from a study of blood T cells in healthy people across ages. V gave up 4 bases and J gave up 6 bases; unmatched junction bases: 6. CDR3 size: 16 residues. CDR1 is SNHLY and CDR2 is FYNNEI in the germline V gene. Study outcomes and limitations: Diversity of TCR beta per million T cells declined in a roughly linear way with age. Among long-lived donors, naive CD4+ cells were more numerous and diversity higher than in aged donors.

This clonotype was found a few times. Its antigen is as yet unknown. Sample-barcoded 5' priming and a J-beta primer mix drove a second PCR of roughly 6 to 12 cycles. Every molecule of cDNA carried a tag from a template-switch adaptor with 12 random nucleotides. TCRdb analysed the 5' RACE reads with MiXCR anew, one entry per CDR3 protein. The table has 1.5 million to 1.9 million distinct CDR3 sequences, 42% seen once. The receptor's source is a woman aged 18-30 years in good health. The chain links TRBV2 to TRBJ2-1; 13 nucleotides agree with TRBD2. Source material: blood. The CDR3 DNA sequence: TGTGCCAGCAGTGTGAAGCGGACTAGCGGGAGCAATGAGCAGTTCTTC. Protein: CASSVKRTSGSNEQFF. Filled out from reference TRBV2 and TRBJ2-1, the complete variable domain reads EPEVTQTPSHQVTQMGQEVILRCVPISNHLYFYWYRQILGQKVEFLVSFYNNEISEKSEIFDDQFSVERPDGSNFTLKIRSTKLEDSAMYFCASSVKRTSGSNEQFFGPGTRLTVL.